This T cell receptor (beta chain) is drawn from a study of follicular helper T cells after annual influenza vaccination (dated by TCRdb to the late 2010s). With respect to the entire study: Blood was collected on days 0, 7 and 28 after each seasonal influenza vaccination. To look at recall of cTfh clones, some subjects were tracked through successive annual vaccinations covering the 2013-2014, 2014-2015 and 2015-2016 seasons. One week after vaccination, a second recruited cohort of roughly 12 subjects (Table S1) displayed a similar ICOS+CD38+ cTfh response. Multi-year samples were obtained from 6 or 7 subjects, with two vaccination seasons covered for a few subjects and three seasons covered for two subjects. The 2013-2014 samples were cryopreserved, while the 2015 samples were processed right after collection.

Libraries came from the immunoSEQ multiplex PCR assay. Adaptive Biotechnologies carried out TCRB amplification, library preparation, sequencing and preliminary bioinformatics at Survey level resolution. For TCRB sequencing, genomic DNA from the sorted cTfh populations was amplified by multiplex PCR. From the authors' description of their analysis: Clonality was computed in R as 1 minus normalized Shannon entropy; the Gini index was calculated with the R package ineq. Overlap score was the summed counts of shared sequences divided by total counts of all sequences in both compared samples. Fisher's exact test, with an assumed theoretical repertoire of 10^7 TCRB sequences, was used to assess the significance of shared clonotypes. TCRdb limited this immuneACCESS table to in-frame rearrangements with V and J called. A share of clones is missing; checked studies link under half to unresolved V genes, and the rest is unexplained. D and trimming come from the DNA, and the V and J calls and clone size come from that table. This sample gives 13,000 or so clones in total; approximately 80% of them show up just once. The top ten constitute about 3.7% of the sample.

Comments on this clone: Its antigen specificity is not known. One base away there is no much larger clone; base qualities are not given.

V and J are truncated by 4 bases and 2 bases respectively, leaving an intervening sequence of 9 bases. The CDR3 spans 13 residues, from the cysteine through the phenylalanine. Of the read, only the CDR3 DNA is kept; its 39 bases are in frame from base 1. The germline V gene provides CDR1 SGHRS and CDR2 YFSETQ. The paper as a whole reports these results and caveats: A recurrent oligoclonal ICOS+CD38+ cTfh response containing tetramer and AIM influenza-specific clonotypes was recalled by successive annual vaccinations. Because only about 10-23% of the analyzed cells gave productive TCRB sequences, there was no way to sample rare clonotypes. ICOS+CD38+ cTfh clonality correlated with the frequency of that population, and its change correlated with the change in circulating plasmablast frequency. Day 7 ICOS+CD38+ clones were most often found later in ICOS-CD38- cTfh, suggesting that subset may serve as a memory reservoir.

Interpreted using the paper, the time point label stands for: 2015-2016 season, pre-vaccination. TCRB sequencing was used to follow sorted CD4 subsets from the blood of adults before and after they were given the seasonal inactivated influenza vaccine (Fluvarix). To be eligible, subjects had to live in the community and must not have received influenza vaccine in the previous 6 months. Reasons for exclusion included contraindications to influenza vaccine, substance abuse, HIV/AIDS, active malignancy, immunomodulatory medication, and active illness such as respiratory infection. Between roughly 35 and 110 mL of blood was sampled per time point. Non-naive CD4+CXCR5+PD-1+ cells were defined as circulating Tfh and were sorted into two fractions, ICOS+CD38+ and ICOS-CD38-. Either Ficoll-Paque PLUS or SepMate separation was used to isolate PBMC. Before DNA was extracted, the cell subsets were sorted from PBMC using a BD FACS Aria.

The starting material was CXCR5+ CD38- circulating T follicular helper cells from blood, obtained on the day of influenza vaccination. Reading the label with the study, this specimen's cell subset or site is: circulating Tfh, non-naive CD4+CXCR5+PD-1+ (ICOS+CD38+ or ICOS-CD38-). The clonotype originates from an adult who received the influenza vaccine. The receptor chain draws on TRBV5-1 and TRBJ1-1; a confident D gene designation cannot be given. The sequenced DNA is TGCGCCAGCAGCGTGGACGTCAACACTGAAGCTTTCTTT. Its translation is CASSVDVNTEAFF.